This T cell receptor beta chain was obtained from a study of T-cell memory formation after mild COVID-19. For the study at large: TCR clusters were mostly confined to one donor each.

This clonotype was counted a few times. Its antigen is unidentified. Sample barcodes and UMIs were carried by the TCR alpha and TCR beta cDNA libraries that 5'RACE generated with constant-segment primers. A single record per CDR3 protein comes from TCRdb applying MiXCR to the 5' RACE reads. Here the sample spans under 60,000 distinct CDR3 sequences, roughly a tenth being singletons. Study conclusions and caveats: Second-wave clones peaking on day 37 lacked confirmed SARS-CoV-2 specificity. A subset of responding clones appeared in pre-infection memory, suggesting cross-reactive memory joined.

The CDR3 is 16 amino acids. Trimming cost V 5 bases and J 4 bases, with 18 bases left between them. The sequenced sample was PBMCs or a T cell subset sorted from them (not recorded which). The J gene is TRBJ1-5, the V gene TRBV12-3 or TRBV12-4, with D perhaps TRBD1 (6 bases). The sequence came from an adult woman who had mild COVID-19 (a few samples of this study predate the infection). Cell type and time point are not known. The CDR3: CASSPPRTADNQPQHF. CDR3 nucleotide sequence: TGTGCCAGCAGTCCCCCGAGGACAGCTGATAATCAGCCCCAGCATTTT.